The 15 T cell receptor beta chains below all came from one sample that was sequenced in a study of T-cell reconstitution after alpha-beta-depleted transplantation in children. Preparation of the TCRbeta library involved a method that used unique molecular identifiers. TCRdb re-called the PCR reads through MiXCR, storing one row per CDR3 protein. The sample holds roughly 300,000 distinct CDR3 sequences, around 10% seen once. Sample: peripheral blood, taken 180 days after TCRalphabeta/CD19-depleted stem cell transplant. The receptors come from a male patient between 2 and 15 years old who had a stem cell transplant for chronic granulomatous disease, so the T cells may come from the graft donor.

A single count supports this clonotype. The CDR3 reads CAISEGTSAYEQYF. The CDR3 region has the DNA TGTGCCATCAGTGAGGGGACTAGCGCCTACGAGCAGTACTTC. The chain recombines TRBV10-3 with TRBJ2-7, with 10 bases aligning to TRBD2. Germline CDR1 and CDR2: ENHRY and SYGVKD. Trimming at V came to 2 bases and at J to 2 bases, leaving 0 bases not matched to a gene. The CDR3 consists of 14 residues.

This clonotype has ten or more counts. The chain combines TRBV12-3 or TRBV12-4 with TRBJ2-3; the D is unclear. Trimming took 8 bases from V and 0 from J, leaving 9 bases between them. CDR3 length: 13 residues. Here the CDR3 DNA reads TGTGCCAGCGCCCTCCTGAGCACAGATACGCAGTATTTT. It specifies CASALLSTDTQYF.

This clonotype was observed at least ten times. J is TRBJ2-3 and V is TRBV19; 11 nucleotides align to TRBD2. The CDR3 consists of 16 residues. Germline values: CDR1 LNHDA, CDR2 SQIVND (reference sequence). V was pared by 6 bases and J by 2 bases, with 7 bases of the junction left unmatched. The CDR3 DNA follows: TGTGCCAGTAGCACGGGGACTAGCGGATACACAGATACGCAGTATTTT. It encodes CASSTGTSGYTDTQYF.

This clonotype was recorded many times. CDR3: CASSSKKNTEAFF. In DNA form, the CDR3 reads TGTGCCAGCAGTTCCAAGAAGAACACTGAAGCTTTCTTT. This rearrangement joins TRBV12-3 or TRBV12-4 to TRBJ1-1; D is undetermined. The length of the CDR3 is 13 residues. Between the trimmed V and J ends, which lost 4 bases and 1 base, there was a span of 7 bases.

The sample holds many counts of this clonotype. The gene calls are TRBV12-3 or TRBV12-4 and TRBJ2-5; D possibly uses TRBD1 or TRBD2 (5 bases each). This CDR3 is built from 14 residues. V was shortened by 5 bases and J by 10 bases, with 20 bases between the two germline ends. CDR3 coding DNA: TGTGCCAGCAGTGCCGGGACCACAAGAGAAGGCCAGTACTTC. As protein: CASSAGTTREGQYF.

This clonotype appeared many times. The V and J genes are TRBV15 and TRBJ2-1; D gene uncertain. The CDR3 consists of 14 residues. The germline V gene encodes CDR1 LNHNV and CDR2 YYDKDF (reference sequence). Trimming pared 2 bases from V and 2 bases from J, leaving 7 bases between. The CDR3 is CATSRIGPYNEQFF. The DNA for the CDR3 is TGTGCCACCAGCAGAATCGGCCCCTACAATGAGCAGTTCTTC.

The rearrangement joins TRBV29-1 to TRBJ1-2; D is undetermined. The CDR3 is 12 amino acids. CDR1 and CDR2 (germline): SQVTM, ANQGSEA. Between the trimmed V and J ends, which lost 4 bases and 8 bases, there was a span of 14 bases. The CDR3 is CSVVSLQGGYTF. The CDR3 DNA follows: TGCAGCGTTGTTAGTCTTCAAGGAGGCTACACCTTC.

The CDR3 loop reads CASRPGRNTDTQYF. CDR3 sequence (DNA): TGTGCCAGCAGGCCGGGACGGAACACAGATACGCAGTATTTT. The rearrangement links TRBV7-6 to TRBJ2-3; D is possibly TRBD1 or TRBD2 (5 bases each). The CDR3 consists of 14 residues. V dropped 6 bases and J dropped 2 bases, with 12 bases sitting between them. The germline V gene encodes CDR1 SGHVS and CDR2 FNYEAQ.

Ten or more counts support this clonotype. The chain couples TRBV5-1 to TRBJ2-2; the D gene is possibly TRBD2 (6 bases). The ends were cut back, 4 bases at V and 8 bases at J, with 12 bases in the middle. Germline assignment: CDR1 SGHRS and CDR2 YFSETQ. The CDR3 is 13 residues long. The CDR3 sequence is CASSGTSRGELFF. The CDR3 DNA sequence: TGCGCCAGCAGCGGTACTAGCAGAGGGGAGCTGTTTTTT.

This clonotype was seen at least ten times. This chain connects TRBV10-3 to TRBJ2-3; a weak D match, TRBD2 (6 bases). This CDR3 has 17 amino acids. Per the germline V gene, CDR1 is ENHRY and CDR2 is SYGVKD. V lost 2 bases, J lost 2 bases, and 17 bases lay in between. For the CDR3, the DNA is TGTGCCATCAGTGAGGGAGGGGCGCAATCCTCCACAGATACGCAGTATTTT. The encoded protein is CAISEGGAQSSTDTQYF.

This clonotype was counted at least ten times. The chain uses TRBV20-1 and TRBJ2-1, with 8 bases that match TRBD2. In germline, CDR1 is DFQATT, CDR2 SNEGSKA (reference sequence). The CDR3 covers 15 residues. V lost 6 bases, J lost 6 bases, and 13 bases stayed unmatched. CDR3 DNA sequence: TGCAGTGCACCTTCCTTGGGACTAGTTTCCAATGAGCAGTTCTTC. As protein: CSAPSLGLVSNEQFF.

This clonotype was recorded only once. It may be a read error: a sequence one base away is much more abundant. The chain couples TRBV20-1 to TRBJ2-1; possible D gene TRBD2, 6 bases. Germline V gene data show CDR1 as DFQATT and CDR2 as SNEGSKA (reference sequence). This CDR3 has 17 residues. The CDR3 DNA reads TGCAGTGCTAGGGGTTTTCTTGACGGGAGCTCCTACAATGATCAGTTCTTC. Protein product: CSARGFLDGSSYNDQFF.

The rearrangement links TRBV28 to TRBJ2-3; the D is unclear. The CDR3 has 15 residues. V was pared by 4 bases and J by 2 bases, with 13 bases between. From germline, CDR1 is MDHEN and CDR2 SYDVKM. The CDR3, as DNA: TGTGCCAGCAGTTCTGGACCAGCACTCACAGATACGCAGTATTTT. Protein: CASSSGPALTDTQYF.

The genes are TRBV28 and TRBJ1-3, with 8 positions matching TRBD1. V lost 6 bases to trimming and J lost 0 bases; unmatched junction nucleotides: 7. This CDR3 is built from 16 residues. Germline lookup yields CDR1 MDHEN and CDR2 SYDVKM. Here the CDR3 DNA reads TGTGCCAGCAGACTGGACAGGGCCAACTCTGGAAACACCATATATTTT. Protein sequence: CASRLDRANSGNTIYF.

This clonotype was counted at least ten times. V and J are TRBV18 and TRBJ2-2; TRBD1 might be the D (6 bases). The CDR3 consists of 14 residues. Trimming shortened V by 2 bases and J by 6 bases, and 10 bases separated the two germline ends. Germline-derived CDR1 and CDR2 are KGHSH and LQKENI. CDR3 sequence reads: CASSPERQAGELFF. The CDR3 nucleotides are TGTGCCAGCTCACCAGAAAGACAGGCCGGGGAGCTGTTTTTT.